This paragraph covers one T cell receptor beta chain sequence. What it binds is unknown. The data stem from a study of lymphopenia after photon versus proton radiotherapy. Notes on the study in general: Better survival with proton therapy was suggested as possible, not demonstrated.

Only in-frame clones appear in the TCRdb table, and some are missing; sequencing was by immunoSEQ multiplex PCR. The sample consists of 150,000 to 200,000 clones, roughly nine tenths of them appearing once. CDR1 is SNHLY, CDR2 FYNNEI, per germline. The V and J ends lost 6 bases and 1 base respectively, with 13 bases between them. This CDR3 has 15 residues. J is TRBJ2-4 and V is TRBV2, with TRBD2 as a possible D gene (5 bases). The origin of this receptor is a man between 45 and 60 years old with gastric cancer. The material was peripheral blood, obtained from a patient treated with photon-based radiotherapy. The CDR3 sequence: CASSSLAKAKNIQYF. As DNA, the CDR3 is TGTGCCAGCAGCTCCCTAGCTAAGGCCAAAAACATTCAGTACTTC.